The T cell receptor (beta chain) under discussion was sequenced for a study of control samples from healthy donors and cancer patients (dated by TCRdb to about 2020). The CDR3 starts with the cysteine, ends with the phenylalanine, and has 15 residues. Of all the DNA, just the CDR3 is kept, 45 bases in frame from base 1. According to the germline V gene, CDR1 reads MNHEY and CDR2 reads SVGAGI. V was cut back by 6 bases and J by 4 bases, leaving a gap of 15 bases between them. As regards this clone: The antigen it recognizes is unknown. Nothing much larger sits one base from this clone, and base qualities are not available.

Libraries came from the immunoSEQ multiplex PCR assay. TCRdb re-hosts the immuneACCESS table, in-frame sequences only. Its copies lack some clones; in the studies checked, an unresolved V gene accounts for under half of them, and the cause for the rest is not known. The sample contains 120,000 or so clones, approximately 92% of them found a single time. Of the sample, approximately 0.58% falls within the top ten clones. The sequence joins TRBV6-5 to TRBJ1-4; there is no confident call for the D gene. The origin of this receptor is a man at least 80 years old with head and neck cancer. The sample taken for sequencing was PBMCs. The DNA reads TGTGCCAGCAGCCCGCGTACTCCCGGTAATGAAAAACTGTTTTTT. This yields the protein CASSPRTPGNEKLFF.